Detailed here is one T cell receptor (beta chain). Germline values: CDR1 SEHNR, CDR2 FQNEAQ (reference sequence). This CDR3 has 15 residues. With 2 bases removed from V and 0 bases from J, the gap between germline ends came to 8 bases. The data were obtained in a study of cytomegalovirus exposure and HLA in healthy donors. Vbeta (60) and Jbeta (13) primers were used in the PCR. Sequencing was performed with immunoSEQ multiplex PCR; in TCRdb, only in-frame clones are kept and a portion is missing. The sample has about 120,000 clones, over 75% seen once. This TCR was recovered from a human donor in good health. The chain links TRBV7-9 to TRBJ1-5, with D unresolved. Sample: PBMCs. Here the CDR3 DNA reads TGTGCCAGCAGCTTAATGGCAAATAGCAATCAGCCCCAGCATTTT. This translates into CASSLMANSNQPQHF.